This TCR beta chain was found in a study of blood T cells in healthy people across ages. General study results and limits: Among T cells, TCR beta diversity per million cells dropped roughly linearly as age rose.

A remark on this clonotype: As yet, its antigen is unknown. The junction does not match germline at one end; this may be a read error.

This CDR3 has 16 residues. Primers used in a second PCR of about 6 to 11 cycles were a sample-barcoded 5' primer and a J-beta primer mix. One entry per CDR3 protein results from TCRdb running MiXCR on the 5' RACE reads. Of more than 750,000 distinct CDR3 sequences detected, 25% to 30% appear once; the ten largest clones hold about a tenth. The data also belong to a second study, concerning T cells of mothers and their children.

This sequence joins TRBV12-3 or TRBV12-4 and TRBJ2-3, with 12 bases aligning to TRBD2. This TCR was sampled from a woman in her thirties or forties in good health. The specimen sequenced was blood. The CDR3 region has the DNA TGTGCCAGCACCGAAACTAGCGGGGGGAGTTCAGATGCGCAGTATTTT. Translation gives CASTETSGGSSDAQYF.